This T cell receptor beta chain stems from a study of T cell changes during pregnancy in multiple sclerosis (dated by TCRdb to about 2019). In the study overall: The study examined how the T cell repertoire changed over the course of pregnancy in women with multiple sclerosis.

Library preparation employed the immunoSEQ multiplex PCR assay. TCRdb re-hosts the immuneACCESS table, in-frame sequences only. Its copies lack some clones; in the studies checked, an unresolved V gene accounts for under half of them, and the cause for the rest is not known. For this sample there are 35,000 to 45,000 clones; 75% to 95% appear just once. About 0.45% of the sample rests with the top ten. The germline V gene supplies CDR1 SGHVS and CDR2 FQNEAQ. V lost 5 bases and J lost 4 bases, and the count of bases not matched to a germline gene is 7. From its cysteine to its phenylalanine, the CDR3 spans 14 amino acids. CDR3 DNA only is kept here, 42 bases in frame from base 1. Concerning this clone: Its antigen is unknown. No clone much larger than this one lies a single base away; base qualities are absent.

This specimen consisted of CD4+ T cells from peripheral blood mononuclear cells, obtained in the third trimester of pregnancy. The chain joins TRBV7-8 to TRBJ1-1, with 7 central nucleotides matching TRBD1. The receptor was isolated from a female donor with multiple sclerosis, enrolled in a pregnancy study. CDR3 region: CASSPQTGPTEAFF. Read as DNA, the sequence is TGTGCCAGCAGCCCTCAGACAGGGCCCACTGAAGCTTTCTTT.